Sequencing of this T cell receptor beta chain was carried out in a study of regulatory T cells in long-lasting Graves disease. For the study at large: Graves' patients, diagnosed recently, had received antithyroid drugs under 3 months.

After removal of 3 bases from V and 0 bases from J, the junction contained 5 bases not matched to a gene. The CDR3 is 16 amino acids. In germline, CDR1 is MGHRA, CDR2 YSYEKL. Assembly of TCR beta libraries relied on iRepertoire HTBI primers together with Arm-PCR of CDR3 regions. Via MiXCR, TCRdb re-called the multiplex PCR reads, giving one row per CDR3 protein. The sample includes 500,000 or so distinct CDR3 sequences, approximately 14% of them seen just once. The time point was: newly diagnosed GD, antithyroid drugs for less than 3 months. Isolated PBMC RNA provided the starting material for the TCR library. American Thyroid Association guidelines were used to diagnose Graves' disease. Study-level results: When disease was persistent, TRBV28, TRBJ1-2 and TRBJ2-5 were the favored segments. Those with persistent disease had in common more public clonotypes (approximately 2,500) than new patients (approximately 920).

This clonotype was seen at least ten times. The antigen is not known. These data were likewise used in another study, on T cells in Graves' hyperthyroidism and ophthalmopathy.

The chain employs TRBV4-1 and TRBJ2-3; 8 bases fit TRBD2. The sequence was obtained from a woman in her forties or fifties with Graves disease. Specimen: peripheral blood mononuclear cells (PBMCs), collected at new diagnosis, from a patient treated with antithyroid drugs. Here the CDR3 DNA reads TGCGCCAGCAGCCAGAGCGGGAGTTCGAGCACAGATACGCAGTATTTT. Residues: CASSQSGSSSTDTQYF.